Presented here are 18 T cell receptor beta chains from one specimen sequenced in a study of blood T cell repertoires in COVID-19. Generated by immunoSEQ multiplex PCR, the TCRdb table keeps only in-frame clones and is missing some. The repertoire holds hundreds of thousands of clones, with approximately 91% as singletons. The sequenced material came from PBMCs or T cells enriched from blood (not recorded which). These receptors were taken from a woman aged 18-29 years who had been exposed to COVID-19.

V is TRBV6-5 and J is TRBJ1-5; D uncertain. This CDR3 has 14 amino acids. The germline V and J ends were trimmed by 5 bases and 4 bases, with 12 bases remaining between them. Germline assignment: CDR1 MNHEY and CDR2 SVGAGI. The CDR3 bases are TGTGCCAGCAGTCGCTCTCAGAGGAATCAGCCCCAGCATTTT. Protein sequence: CASSRSQRNQPQHF.

This clone was found a few times. The chain recombines TRBV28 with TRBJ1-2; D may be TRBD1 (5 bases). The V and J ends lost 6 bases and 4 bases respectively, with 21 bases between them. Germline V gene lookup returns CDR1 MDHEN and CDR2 SYDVKM. The CDR3 is 16 residues long. The DNA for the CDR3 is TGTGCCAGCAGGAACGTGCCAGGGATTGATTTCTATGGCTACACCTTC. Translating it yields CASRNVPGIDFYGYTF.

The chain is built from TRBV5-6 and TRBJ2-7; 9 bases align to TRBD1. CDR3 length: 15 residues. The trim removed 7 bases at V and 2 bases at J, leaving 10 bases unmatched. Germline V gene sequence: CDR1 SGHDT, CDR2 YYEEEE. Here the CDR3 DNA reads TGTGCCAGCCGTCCCGGGACAGGGATCACCTACGAGCAGTACTTC. As protein: CASRPGTGITYEQYF. Variable domain in full (rest from reference TRBV5-6 and TRBJ2-7): DAGVTQSPTHLIKTRGQQVTLRCSPKSGHDTVSWYQQALGQGPQFIFQYYEEEERQRGNFPDRFSGHQFPNYSSELNVNALLLGDSALYLCASRPGTGITYEQYFGPGTRLTVT.

V gene TRBV5-1 combines with J gene TRBJ2-1; possibly TRBD2 for D (6 bases). Per germline, CDR1 SGHRS and CDR2 YFSETQ. The V gene lost 2 bases and the J gene lost 3 bases, with 9 bases spanning the gap. The CDR3 totals 14 residues. CDR3: CASSFGSLYNEQFF. The CDR3 nucleotides read TGCGCCAGCAGCTTCGGGAGCCTCTACAATGAGCAGTTCTTC. Complete variable domain (other parts from reference TRBV5-1 and TRBJ2-1): KAGVTQTPRYLIKTRGQQVTLSCSPISGHRSVSWYQQTPGQGLQFLFEYFSETQRNKGNFPGRFSGRQFSNSRSEMNVSTLELGDSALYLCASSFGSLYNEQFFGPGTRLTVL.

The genes are TRBV2 and TRBJ1-4; D is ambiguous. The CDR3 spans 13 residues. Looked up from germline, CDR1 is SNHLY and CDR2 is FYNNEI. V was clipped by 3 bases and J by 8 bases, with 10 bases between them. CDR3: CASSDGGSEKLFF. CDR3 in DNA: TGTGCCAGCAGTGATGGAGGAAGCGAAAAACTGTTTTTT.

This chain links TRBV13 with TRBJ2-2; 11 nucleotides align to TRBD1. This CDR3 comprises 17 residues. Germline loops: CDR1 PRHDT, CDR2 FYEKMQ (reference sequence). J was trimmed by 0 bases and V by 3 bases; bases with no gene match: 3. Here the CDR3 reads CASSFGQGATNTGELFF. In DNA, the CDR3 is TGTGCCAGCAGCTTCGGACAGGGGGCGACGAACACCGGGGAGCTGTTTTTT.

The CDR3 is CASSDGEQGPPNEKLFF. Here the CDR3 DNA reads TGTGCCAGCAGTGATGGGGAACAGGGGCCACCTAATGAAAAACTGTTTTTT. The J gene is TRBJ1-4, the V gene TRBV2, with 7 bases matching TRBD1. J was trimmed by 3 bases and V by 3 bases; bases with no gene match: 10. Germline V gives CDR1 SNHLY, CDR2 FYNNEI. The CDR3 is 17 amino acids.

V and J are TRBV2 and TRBJ2-1; no definite D call. Germline values: CDR1 SNHLY, CDR2 FYNNEI. V dropped 8 bases and J dropped 0 bases, with 11 bases sitting between them. The CDR3 spans 14 residues. The CDR3 nucleotides are TGTGCCAGCCCTCTTAGTAGCTCCTACAATGAGCAGTTCTTC. Its translation: CASPLSSSYNEQFF.

This chain's CDR3 is CATSTPQGGAVTGELFF. The CDR3 nucleotides are TGTGCCACCAGCACACCCCAAGGGGGGGCTGTCACCGGGGAGCTGTTTTTT. J is TRBJ2-2 and V is TRBV15, with D tentatively TRBD2 (7 bases). The CDR3 covers 17 residues. V shed 4 bases and J shed 4 bases, with 19 bases lying between them. Germline V gives CDR1 LNHNV, CDR2 YYDKDF (reference sequence).

The sample holds one count of this clone. The chain has TRBV19 and TRBJ1-2; possible D gene TRBD1, 6 bases. Trimming stripped 3 bases from V and 1 base from J, with 12 bases between. CDR3 length: 15 residues. Germline V lookup: CDR1 LNHDA, CDR2 SQIVND (reference sequence). The CDR3 loop is CASSILTGLNYGYTF. The CDR3 DNA is TGTGCCAGTAGTATCCTCACAGGGCTTAACTATGGCTACACCTTC.

The chain joins TRBV10-3 to TRBJ1-5, with 7 nucleotides matching TRBD1. V lost 10 bases to trimming and J lost 2 bases; unmatched junction nucleotides: 5. Per the germline V gene, CDR1 is ENHRY and CDR2 is SYGVKD. This CDR3 has 13 amino acids. In nucleotides, the CDR3 is TGTGCCACAGACAGGGATGGCAATCAGCCCCAGCATTTT. This gives the protein CATDRDGNQPQHF.

The chain combines TRBV5-3 with TRBJ2-5, with TRBD2 matching over 11 bases. TRBV5-3 is an ORF for which the function is uncertain. The CDR3 is 17 residues long. After removal of 4 bases from V and 2 bases from J, the junction contained 10 bases not matched to a gene. This CDR3 is CARSPPGSSGRQETQYF. DNA for the CDR3: TGTGCCAGAAGCCCCCCGGGGTCTAGCGGGAGGCAAGAGACCCAGTACTTC.

The chain combines TRBV12-3 or TRBV12-4 with TRBJ1-2; D is undetermined. CDR3 length: 13 amino acids. V was pared by 4 bases and J by 4 bases, with 10 bases between. The CDR3 loop reads CASSSEGRYGYTF. CDR3 in DNA: TGTGCCAGCAGTTCCGAGGGTCGCTATGGCTACACCTTC.

The chain links TRBV19 to TRBJ1-5; TRBD1 might be the D (6 bases). The CDR3 consists of 15 residues. V was cut by 0 bases and J by 5 bases, with 11 bases left in between. CDR1 and CDR2 (germline): LNHDA, SQIVND (reference sequence). The CDR3 here is CASSIDSYRDQPQHF. Written as DNA, the CDR3 is TGTGCCAGTAGTATAGATAGTTACAGGGATCAGCCCCAGCATTTT.

The chain joins TRBV29-1 to TRBJ1-3; tentatively, D is TRBD1 (6 bases). Germline V gene lookup returns CDR1 SQVTM and CDR2 ANQGSEA. The CDR3 totals 14 residues. V dropped 6 bases and J dropped 0 bases, with 12 bases sitting between them. The CDR3 loop is CSVPDRNSGNTIYF. CDR3 DNA: TGCAGCGTACCCGACAGGAACTCTGGAAACACCATATATTTT.

This clone was counted a single time. The chain is built from TRBV2 and TRBJ2-1; 7 bases are shared with TRBD2. The V segment lost 0 bases and the J segment 5 bases; nucleotides outside the gene matches: 7. This CDR3 region has 16 residues. Germline V gene data show CDR1 as SNHLY and CDR2 as FYNNEI. The CDR3 region has the DNA TGTGCCAGCAGTGAAGCGGGGCGGGAGCACCACAATGAGCAGTTCTTC. Its translation: CASSEAGREHHNEQFF.

The CDR3, as DNA: TGTGCCAGCAGCTTAGAGCCAGGGGTCCCCTACGAGCAGTACTTC. Translating it yields CASSLEPGVPYEQYF. The rearrangement links TRBV7-2 to TRBJ2-7, with a weak D call TRBD1 (6 bases). The germline V gene encodes CDR1 SGHTA and CDR2 FQGNSA. This CDR3 spans 15 amino acids. Trimming left V 1 base short and J 2 bases short, with 12 bases between.

V gene TRBV3-1 (or the pseudogene TRBV3-2) combines with J gene TRBJ1-5; no reliable D call. Germline CDR1 LGHDT, CDR2 YNNKEL (reference sequence). Trimming removed 1 base from V and 4 bases from J, with 8 bases in between. The CDR3 contains 14 residues. The CDR3: CASSQGHGNQPQHF. Written as DNA, the CDR3 is TGTGCCAGCAGCCAAGGTCACGGTAATCAGCCCCAGCATTTT.